This T cell receptor beta chain was sequenced for a study of CD8+CD57+ T cells in acquired aplastic anemia (dated by TCRdb to the late 2010s). Background for the entire study: A mean of approximately 3 ug of DNA, ranging from 0.2 to 27.4 ug, was extracted from sorted CD4+ and CD8+ cells. Study-wide findings and limitations: CD8+ Simpson's diversity did not differ significantly between patients and healthy controls (P=0.060). Around 31 CD8+ CDR3 sequences were shared between patients and controls but appeared highly expressed in patients and within their immunodominant clones.

Genomic DNA was used as template for profiling of TCR beta VDJ combinations and CDR3 sequences. An Illumina HiSeq 2000 was the platform used for TCR repertoire sequencing. On the authors' methods: Repertoires were assessed using TRBV/TRBJ rearrangement plots, CDR3 size and DJ length profiles, and Simpson's diversity index. Whichever DNA sequence was most abundant in the deep sequencing data was defined as the immunodominant clone. CDR3 amino acid sequences were screened for sharing across subjects and were compared with published repertoires and the VDJdb database. In TCRdb, the public reads were trimmed at Q25 with fastp and aligned with MiXCR, with productive beta chains retained. Every CDR3 protein is listed once, alongside the most common genes and DNA of its rows. V and J calls and clone size were set by TCRdb, not the authors. Across this sample there are 200,000 or so distinct CDR3 sequences, with about three fifths seen only once. The ten largest clones capture approximately 44% of the sample.

Taken from the germline V gene (reference sequence), the CDR1 and CDR2 loops are SGHNT and YYREEE. The CDR3 numbers 15 residues from cysteine through phenylalanine. Solely the CDR3 DNA is kept, with 45 bases framed from the first base. Remarks on this clonotype: This clone's antigen is unknown. No qualities accompany the bases; no much larger clone lies one base away.

TCR repertoires of sorted CD4+ and CD8+ blood T cells from severe aplastic anemia patients and healthy subjects were deep-sequenced in the study. Ficoll-Paque density gradient centrifugation was used to isolate peripheral blood mononuclear cells. CD4+ and CD8+ T cells were sorted by FACS or magnetic beads before DNA extraction. The receptor's source is a human donor with severe aplastic anemia or a healthy control (not recorded which). Sample: sorted CD4+, CD8+, or CD8+CD57+ T cells (not recorded which) from PBMCs. The sequence links TRBV5-4 to TRBJ1-2; the D gene is perhaps TRBD1, from 5 matching bases. The J call could be wrong; TRBJ2-7 is a better fit for the DNA end. For the CDR3, the sequence is CASSLEAGNFYEQYF. The DNA reads as follows: TGTGCCAGCAGCTTGGAGGCAGGGAACTTCTACGAGCAGTACTTC.